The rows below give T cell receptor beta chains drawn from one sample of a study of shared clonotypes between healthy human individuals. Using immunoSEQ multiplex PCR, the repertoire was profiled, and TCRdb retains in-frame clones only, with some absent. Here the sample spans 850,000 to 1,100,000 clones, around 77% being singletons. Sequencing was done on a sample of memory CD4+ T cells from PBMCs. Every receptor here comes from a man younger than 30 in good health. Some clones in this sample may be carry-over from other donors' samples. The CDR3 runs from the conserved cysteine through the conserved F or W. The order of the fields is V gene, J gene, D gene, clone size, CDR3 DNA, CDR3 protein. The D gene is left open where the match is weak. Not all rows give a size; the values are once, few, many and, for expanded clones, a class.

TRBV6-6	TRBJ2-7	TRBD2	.	TGTGCCAGCAGTTACGTGGCGGGAGTAGGTTACGAGCAGTACTTC	CASSYVAGVGYEQYF
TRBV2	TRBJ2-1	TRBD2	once	TGTGCCAGCAGTATAGCGGGAGGCGTCAATGAGCAGTTCTTC	CASSIAGGVNEQFF
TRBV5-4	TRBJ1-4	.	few	TGTGCCAGCAGCTTGAGAACAGGGAAGGGAAATGAAAAACTGTTTTTT	CASSLRTGKGNEKLFF
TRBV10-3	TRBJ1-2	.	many	TGTGCCATCAGTGAAGGACAGATTGCTGGCTACACCTTC	CAISEGQIAGYTF
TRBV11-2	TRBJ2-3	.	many	TGTGCCAGCAGCTTAGCAGATACGCAGTATTTT	CASSLADTQYF
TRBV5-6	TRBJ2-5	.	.	TGTGCCAGCAGCTTGGCCGTCAGGATGGAGACCCAGTACTTC	CASSLAVRMETQYF
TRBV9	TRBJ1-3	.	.	TGTGCCAGCAGCCCGATTGGGTCGGCTGGAAACACCATATATTTT	CASSPIGSAGNTIYF
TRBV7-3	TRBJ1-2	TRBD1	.	TGTGCCAGCAGGGACAGGGGGCCCGATGGCTACACCTTC	CASRDRGPDGYTF
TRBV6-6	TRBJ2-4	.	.	TGTGCCAGCAGTAAGGGACTGGGAAAAAACATTCAGTACTTC	CASSKGLGKNIQYF
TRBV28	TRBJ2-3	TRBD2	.	TGTGCCAGCAGTTTCTTAGGGACTAGGTACTTGGATACGCAGTATTTT	CASSFLGTRYLDTQYF
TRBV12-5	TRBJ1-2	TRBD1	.	TGTGCTAGTGGTGGGGGACAGGGAACCTATGGCTACACCTTC	CASGGGQGTYGYTF
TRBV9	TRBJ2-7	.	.	TGTGCCAGCAGCGTAGGGCAGGGGAGGTCCTACGAGCAGTACTTC	CASSVGQGRSYEQYF
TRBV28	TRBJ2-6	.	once	TGTGCCAGCAGTTTAGTCGGCAGCACAGGGGCCAACGTCCTGACTTTC	CASSLVGSTGANVLTF
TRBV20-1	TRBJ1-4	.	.	TGCAGTGCTTGGAGGGATGAAAAACTGTTTTTT	CSAWRDEKLFF
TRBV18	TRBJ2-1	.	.	TGTGCCAGCACGTCCACACTGGGCAATGAGCAGTTCTTC	CASTSTLGNEQFF
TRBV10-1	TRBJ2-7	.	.	TGCGCCAGCGGGGGACGGCGAGCCTACGAGCAGTACTTC	CASGGRRAYEQYF
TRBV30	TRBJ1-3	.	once	TGTGCCTGGAGTGTTACGGGGGCGATCCTTGGAAACACCATATATTTT	CAWSVTGAILGNTIYF
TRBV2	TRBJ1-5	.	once	TGTGCCAGCAGTGTAGACGGTGCAAGACAGCCCCAGCATTTT	CASSVDGARQPQHF